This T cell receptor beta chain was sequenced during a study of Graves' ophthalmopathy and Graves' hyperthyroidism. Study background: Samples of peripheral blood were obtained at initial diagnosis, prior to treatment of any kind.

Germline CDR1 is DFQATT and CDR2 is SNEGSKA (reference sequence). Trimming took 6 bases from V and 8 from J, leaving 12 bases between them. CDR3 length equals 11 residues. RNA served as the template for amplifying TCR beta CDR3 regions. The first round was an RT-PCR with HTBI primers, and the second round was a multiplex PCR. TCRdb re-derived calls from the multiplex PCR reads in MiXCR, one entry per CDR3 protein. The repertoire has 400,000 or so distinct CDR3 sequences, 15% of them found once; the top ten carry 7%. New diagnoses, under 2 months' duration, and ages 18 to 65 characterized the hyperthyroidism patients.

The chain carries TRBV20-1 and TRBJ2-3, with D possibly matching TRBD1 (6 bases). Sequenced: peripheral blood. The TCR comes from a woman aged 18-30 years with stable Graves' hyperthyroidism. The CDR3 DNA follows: TGCAGTGCAATACTAGGGGGTACGCAGTATTTT. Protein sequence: CSAILGGTQYF.